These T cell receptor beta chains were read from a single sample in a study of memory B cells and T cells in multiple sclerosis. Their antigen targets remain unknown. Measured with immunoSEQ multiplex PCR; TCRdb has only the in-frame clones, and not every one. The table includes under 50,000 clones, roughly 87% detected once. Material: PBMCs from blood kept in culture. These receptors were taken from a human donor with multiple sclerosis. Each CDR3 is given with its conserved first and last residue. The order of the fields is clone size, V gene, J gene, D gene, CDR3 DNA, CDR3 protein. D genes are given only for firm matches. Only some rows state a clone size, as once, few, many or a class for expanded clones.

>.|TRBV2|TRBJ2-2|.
TGTGCCACACAGGGTTACACCGGGGAGCTGTTTTTT
CATQGYTGELFF
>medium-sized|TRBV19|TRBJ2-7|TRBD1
TGTGCCAGTAGTATAGTAGCAGGGGGCTACGAGCAGTACTTC
CASSIVAGGYEQYF
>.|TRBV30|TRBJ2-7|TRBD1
TGTGCCTGGAACAGGGGTAATTCGGGCGAGCAGTACTTC
CAWNRGNSGEQYF
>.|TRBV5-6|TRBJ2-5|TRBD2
TGTGCCAGCAGCGGGCCGGGACTAGCCCAAGAGACCCAGTACTTC
CASSGPGLAQETQYF
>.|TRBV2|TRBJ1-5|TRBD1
TGTGCCAGCATGGGACAGGGGGATCAGCCCCAGCATTTT
CASMGQGDQPQHF
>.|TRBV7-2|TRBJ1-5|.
TGTGCCAGCAGCTTAGTGAGGAGTCAGCCCCAGCATTTT
CASSLVRSQPQHF
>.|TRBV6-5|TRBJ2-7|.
TGTGCCAGCAGTTACTCGGGCCGGGGCTACGAGCAGTACTTC
CASSYSGRGYEQYF
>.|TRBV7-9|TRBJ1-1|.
TGTGCCAGCAGCCTACCGGGAGCCGGGAACACTGAAGCTTTCTTT
CASSLPGAGNTEAFF
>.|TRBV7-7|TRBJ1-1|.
TGTGCTAGCAGCCGCGACTCGTACACTGAAGCTTTCTTT
CASSRDSYTEAFF
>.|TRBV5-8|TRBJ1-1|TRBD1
TGTGCCAGCAGCTATCCCCGGCGAGGGGGCCGGGCCCCTGAAGCTTTCTTT
CASSYPRRGGRAPEAFF
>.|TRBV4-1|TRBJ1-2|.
TGCGCCAGCAGCTACCCCAGCAGGGGAAACTATGGCTACACCTTC
CASSYPSRGNYGYTF
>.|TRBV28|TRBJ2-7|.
TGTGCCAGCAGTCTAGGATTTCTTTACGAGCAGTACTTC
CASSLGFLYEQYF
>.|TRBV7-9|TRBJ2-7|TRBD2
TGTGCCAGCAGCTTAACAACCGGGACTAGCGTAGTCTACGAGCAGTACTTC
CASSLTTGTSVVYEQYF
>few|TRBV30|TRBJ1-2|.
TGTGCCTGGAAACCAGGGGCCTACTCCTATGGCTACACCTTC
CAWKPGAYSYGYTF
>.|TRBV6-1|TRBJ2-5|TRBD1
TGTGCCAGCAGTGGACAGGGGGCACGAAGCGAGACCCAGTACTTC
CASSGQGARSETQYF
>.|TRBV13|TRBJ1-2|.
TGTGCCAGCAGCATCAGGTTTGGGGCGTATGGCTACACCTTC
CASSIRFGAYGYTF
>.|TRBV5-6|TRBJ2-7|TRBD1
TGTGCCAGCAGCCAGACAGGGGGCGACGAGCAGTACTTC
CASSQTGGDEQYF
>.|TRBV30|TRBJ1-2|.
TGTGCCTGGAGTGGAAATTCAGTAGGGGAGGGCTACACCTTC
CAWSGNSVGEGYTF
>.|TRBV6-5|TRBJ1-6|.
TGTGCCAGCGCATTAAGCTCCTATAATTCACCCCTCCACTTT
CASALSSYNSPLHF
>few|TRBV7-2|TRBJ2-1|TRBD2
TGTGCCAGCAGCTTCAGGACTAGCACCAATGAGCAGTTCTTC
CASSFRTSTNEQFF
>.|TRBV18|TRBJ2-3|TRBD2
TGTGCCAGCTCACCACGCCCAGCGGGGGATGAGAATACGCAGTATTTT
CASSPRPAGDENTQYF
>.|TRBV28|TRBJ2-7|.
TGTGCCAGCAGTCTCTACAGGAGGGAGCAGTACTTC
CASSLYRREQYF
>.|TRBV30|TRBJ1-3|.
TGTGCCTGGAGAACTTCCGGGACTGCTGGAAACACCATATATTTT
CAWRTSGTAGNTIYF
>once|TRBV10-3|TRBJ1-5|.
TGTGCCATCAGTGAACCAGACCGGGGGGATCAGCCCCAGCATTTT
CAISEPDRGDQPQHF
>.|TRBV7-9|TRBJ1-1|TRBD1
TGTGCCAGCAGCTTATCGACAGGGACATCTGAAGCTTTCTTT
CASSLSTGTSEAFF
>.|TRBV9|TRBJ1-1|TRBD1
TGTGCCAGCAGCGTAGGACAGGGGGACACTGAAGCTTTCTTT
CASSVGQGDTEAFF
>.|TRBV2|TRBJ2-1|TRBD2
TGTGCCAGCAGTGATTCCTCGCGGGGGGGCTACAATGAGCAGTTCTTC
CASSDSSRGGYNEQFF
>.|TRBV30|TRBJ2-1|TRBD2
TGTGCCTGGAGTGTAGGAGGACTAGCGGGGGCGAGCTCCTACAATGAGCAGTTCTTC
CAWSVGGLAGASSYNEQFF
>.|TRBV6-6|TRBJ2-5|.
TGTGCCAGCAGTTACCCCCCAGAGACCCAGTACTTC
CASSYPPETQYF
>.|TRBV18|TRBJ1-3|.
TGTGCCAGCTCTGAGGACAGTATCTTAAACACCATATATTTT
CASSEDSILNTIYF
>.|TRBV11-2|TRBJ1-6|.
TGTGCCAGCAGCTTGTTCGGGGATAATTCACCCCTCCACTTT
CASSLFGDNSPLHF
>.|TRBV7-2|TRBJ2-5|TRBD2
TGTGCCAGCAGCTGGGTAGCGGGGGTACTGGAGACCCAGTACTTC
CASSWVAGVLETQYF
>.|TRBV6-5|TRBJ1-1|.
TGTGCCACCAACCGCCTATCGGTGAACACTGAAGCTTTCTTT
CATNRLSVNTEAFF
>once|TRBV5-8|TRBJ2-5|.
TGTGCCAGCAGCTTGGGGACTTCAACTCAAGAGACCCAGTACTTC
CASSLGTSTQETQYF
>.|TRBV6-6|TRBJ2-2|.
TGTGCCAGCAGTTCGGGGTTGAGCGGGGAGCTGTTTTTT
CASSSGLSGELFF
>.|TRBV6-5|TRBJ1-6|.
TGTGCCAGCAGTCGTTGGGACAATAATTCACCCCTCCACTTT
CASSRWDNNSPLHF
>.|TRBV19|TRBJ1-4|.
TGTGCCAGTAATTGGGCAGCTAATGAAAAACTGTTTTTT
CASNWAANEKLFF
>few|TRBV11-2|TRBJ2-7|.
TGTGCCAGCAGCTTTATTCATCCCGAGCAGTACTTC
CASSFIHPEQYF
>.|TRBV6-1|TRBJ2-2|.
TGTGCCATAATCCGGGAACCTAACACCGGGGAGCTGTTTTTT
CAIIREPNTGELFF
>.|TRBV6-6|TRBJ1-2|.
TGTGCCGCTAGTTACGCACAGGACTCCCTACTAGATGGCTACACCTTC
CAASYAQDSLLDGYTF
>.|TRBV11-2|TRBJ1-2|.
TGTGCCAGCAGCTTAGCAGTCGGACCTAACTATGGCTACACCTTC
CASSLAVGPNYGYTF
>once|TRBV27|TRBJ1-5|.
TGTGCCAGCAGTTTCACCAATCAGCCCCAGCATTTT
CASSFTNQPQHF
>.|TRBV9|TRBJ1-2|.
TGTGCCAGCAGCGTATTTTCGTCCGGGGTCTATGGCTACACCTTC
CASSVFSSGVYGYTF
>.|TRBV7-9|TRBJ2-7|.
TGTGCCAGCAGCTTAGACGGGGCCTCCTACGAGCAGTACTTC
CASSLDGASYEQYF
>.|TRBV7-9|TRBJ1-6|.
TGTGCCAGCAGCTTAGGGGGGCTTTGGTCACCCCTCCACTTT
CASSLGGLWSPLHF
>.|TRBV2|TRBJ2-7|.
TGTGCCAGCTTTAGGTACGGGGTGCAGTACTTC
CASFRYGVQYF
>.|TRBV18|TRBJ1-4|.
TGTGCCAGCTCGATCAACTGGGATACAGGTGAAAAACTGTTTTTT
CASSINWDTGEKLFF
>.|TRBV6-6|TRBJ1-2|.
TGTGCCAGCACCAAACACCCTTTAGCTAACTATGGCTACACCTTC
CASTKHPLANYGYTF
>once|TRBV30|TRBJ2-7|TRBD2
TGTGCCTGGAGAAAACTAGCGGGGGCCTACGAGCAGTACTTC
CAWRKLAGAYEQYF